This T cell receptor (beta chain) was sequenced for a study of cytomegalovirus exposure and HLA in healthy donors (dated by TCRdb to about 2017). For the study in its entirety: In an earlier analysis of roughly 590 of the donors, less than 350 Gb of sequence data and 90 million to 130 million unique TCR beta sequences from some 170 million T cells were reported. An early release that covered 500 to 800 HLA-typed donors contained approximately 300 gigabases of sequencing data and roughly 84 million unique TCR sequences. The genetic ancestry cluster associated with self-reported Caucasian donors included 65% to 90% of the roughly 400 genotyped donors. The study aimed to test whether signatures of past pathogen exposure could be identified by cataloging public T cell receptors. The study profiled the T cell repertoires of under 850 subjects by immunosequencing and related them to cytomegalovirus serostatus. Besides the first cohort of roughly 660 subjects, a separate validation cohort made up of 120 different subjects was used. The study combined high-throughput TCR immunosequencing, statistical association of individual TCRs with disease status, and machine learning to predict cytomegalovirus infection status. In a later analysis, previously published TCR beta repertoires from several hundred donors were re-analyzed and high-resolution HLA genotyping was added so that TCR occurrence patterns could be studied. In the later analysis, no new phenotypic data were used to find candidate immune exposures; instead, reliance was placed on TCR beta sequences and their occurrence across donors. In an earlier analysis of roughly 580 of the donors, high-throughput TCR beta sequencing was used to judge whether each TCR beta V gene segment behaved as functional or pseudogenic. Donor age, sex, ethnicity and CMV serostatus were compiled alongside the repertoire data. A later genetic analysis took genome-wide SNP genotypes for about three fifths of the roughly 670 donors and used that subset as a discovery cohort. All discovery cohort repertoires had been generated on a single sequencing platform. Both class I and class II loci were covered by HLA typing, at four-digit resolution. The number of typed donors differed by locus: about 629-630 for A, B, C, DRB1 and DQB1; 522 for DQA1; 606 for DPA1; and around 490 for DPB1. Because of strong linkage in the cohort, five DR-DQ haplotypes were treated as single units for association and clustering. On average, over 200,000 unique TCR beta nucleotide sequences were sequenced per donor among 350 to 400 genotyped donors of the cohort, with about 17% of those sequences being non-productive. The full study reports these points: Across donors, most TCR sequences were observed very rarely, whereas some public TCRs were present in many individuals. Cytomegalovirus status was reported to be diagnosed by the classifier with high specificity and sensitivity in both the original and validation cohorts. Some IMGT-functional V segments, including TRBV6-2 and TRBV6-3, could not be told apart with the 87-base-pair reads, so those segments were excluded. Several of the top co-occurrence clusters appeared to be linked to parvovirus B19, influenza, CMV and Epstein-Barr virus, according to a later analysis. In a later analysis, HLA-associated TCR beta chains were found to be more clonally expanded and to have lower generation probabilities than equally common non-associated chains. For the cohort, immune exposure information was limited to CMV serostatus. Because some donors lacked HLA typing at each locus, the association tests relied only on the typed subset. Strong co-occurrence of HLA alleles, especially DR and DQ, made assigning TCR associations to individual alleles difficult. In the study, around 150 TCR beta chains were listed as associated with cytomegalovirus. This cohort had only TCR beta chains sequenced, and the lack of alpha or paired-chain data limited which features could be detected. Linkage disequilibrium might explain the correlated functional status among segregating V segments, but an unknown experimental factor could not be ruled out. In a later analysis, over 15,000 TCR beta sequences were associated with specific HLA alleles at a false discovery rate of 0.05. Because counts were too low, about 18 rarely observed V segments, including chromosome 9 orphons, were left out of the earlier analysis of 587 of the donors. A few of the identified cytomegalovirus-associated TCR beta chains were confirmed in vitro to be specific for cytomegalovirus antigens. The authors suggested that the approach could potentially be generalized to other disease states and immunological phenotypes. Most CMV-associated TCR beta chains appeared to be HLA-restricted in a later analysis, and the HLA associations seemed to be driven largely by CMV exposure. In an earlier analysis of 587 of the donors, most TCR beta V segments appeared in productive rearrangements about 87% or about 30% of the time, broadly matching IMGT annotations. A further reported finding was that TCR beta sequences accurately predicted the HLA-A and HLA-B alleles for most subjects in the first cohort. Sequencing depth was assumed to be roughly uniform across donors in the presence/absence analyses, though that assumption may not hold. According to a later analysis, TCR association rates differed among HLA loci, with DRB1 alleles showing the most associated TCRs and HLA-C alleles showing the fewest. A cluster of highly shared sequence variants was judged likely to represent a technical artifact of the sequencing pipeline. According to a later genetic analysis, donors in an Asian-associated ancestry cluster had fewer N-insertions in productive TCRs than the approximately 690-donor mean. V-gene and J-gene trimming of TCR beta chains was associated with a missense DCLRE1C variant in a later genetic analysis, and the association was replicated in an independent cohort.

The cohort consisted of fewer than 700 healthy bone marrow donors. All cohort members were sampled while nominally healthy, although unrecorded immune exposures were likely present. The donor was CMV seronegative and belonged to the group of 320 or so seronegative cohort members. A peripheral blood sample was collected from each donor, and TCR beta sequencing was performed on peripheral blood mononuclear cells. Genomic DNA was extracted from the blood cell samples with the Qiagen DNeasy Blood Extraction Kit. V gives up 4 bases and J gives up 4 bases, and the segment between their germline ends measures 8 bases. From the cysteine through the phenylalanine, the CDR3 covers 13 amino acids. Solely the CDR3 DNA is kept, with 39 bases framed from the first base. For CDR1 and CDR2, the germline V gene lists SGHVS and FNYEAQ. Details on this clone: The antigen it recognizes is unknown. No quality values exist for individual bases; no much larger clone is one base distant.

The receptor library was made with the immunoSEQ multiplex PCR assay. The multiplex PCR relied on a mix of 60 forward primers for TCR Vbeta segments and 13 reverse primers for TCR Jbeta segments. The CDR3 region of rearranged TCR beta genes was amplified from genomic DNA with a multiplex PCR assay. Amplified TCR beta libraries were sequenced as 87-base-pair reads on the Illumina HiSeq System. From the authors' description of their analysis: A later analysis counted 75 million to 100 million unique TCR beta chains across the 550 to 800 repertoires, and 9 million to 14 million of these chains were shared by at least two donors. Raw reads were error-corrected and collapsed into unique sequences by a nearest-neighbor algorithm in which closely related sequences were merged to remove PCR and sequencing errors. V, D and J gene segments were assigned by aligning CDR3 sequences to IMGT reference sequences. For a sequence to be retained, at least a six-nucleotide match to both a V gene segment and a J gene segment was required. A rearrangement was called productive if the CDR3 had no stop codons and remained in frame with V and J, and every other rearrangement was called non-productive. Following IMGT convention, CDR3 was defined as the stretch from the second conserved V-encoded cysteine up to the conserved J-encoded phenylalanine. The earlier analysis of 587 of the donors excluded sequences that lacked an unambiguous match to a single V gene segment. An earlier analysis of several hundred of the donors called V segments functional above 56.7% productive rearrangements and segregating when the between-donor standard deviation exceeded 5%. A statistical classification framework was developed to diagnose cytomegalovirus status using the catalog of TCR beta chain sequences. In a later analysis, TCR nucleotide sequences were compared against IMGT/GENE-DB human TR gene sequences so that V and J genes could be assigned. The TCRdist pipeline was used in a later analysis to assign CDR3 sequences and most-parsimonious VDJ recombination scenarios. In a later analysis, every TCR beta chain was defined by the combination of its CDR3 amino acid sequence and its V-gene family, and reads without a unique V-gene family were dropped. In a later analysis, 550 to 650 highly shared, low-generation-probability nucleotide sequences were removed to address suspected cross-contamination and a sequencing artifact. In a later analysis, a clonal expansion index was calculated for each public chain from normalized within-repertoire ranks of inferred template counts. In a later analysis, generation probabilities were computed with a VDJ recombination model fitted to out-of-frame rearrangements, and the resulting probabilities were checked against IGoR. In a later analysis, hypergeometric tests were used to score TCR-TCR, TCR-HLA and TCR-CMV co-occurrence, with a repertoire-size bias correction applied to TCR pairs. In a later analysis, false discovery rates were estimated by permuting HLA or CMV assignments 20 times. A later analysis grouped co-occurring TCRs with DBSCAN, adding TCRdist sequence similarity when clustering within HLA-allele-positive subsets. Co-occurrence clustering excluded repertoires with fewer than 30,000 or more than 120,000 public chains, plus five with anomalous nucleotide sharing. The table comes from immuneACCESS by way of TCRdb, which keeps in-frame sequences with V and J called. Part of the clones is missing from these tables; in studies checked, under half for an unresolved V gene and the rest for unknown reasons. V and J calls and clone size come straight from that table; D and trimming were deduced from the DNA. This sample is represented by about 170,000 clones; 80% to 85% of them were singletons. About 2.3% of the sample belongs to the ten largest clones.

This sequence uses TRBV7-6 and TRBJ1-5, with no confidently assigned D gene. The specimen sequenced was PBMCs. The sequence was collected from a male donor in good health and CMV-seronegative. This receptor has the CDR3 CASSSLPNQPQHF. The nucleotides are TGTGCCAGCAGCTCACTTCCGAATCAGCCCCAGCATTTT.